These 27 T cell receptor beta chains were sequenced from one sample in a study of shared clonotypes between healthy human individuals. Sequenced by immunoSEQ multiplex PCR; TCRdb stores in-frame clones only, minus some. The table lists a few million clones, just over 90% of them singletons. Sequenced sample: naive CD4+ T cells from PBMCs. Subset meaning: CD45RA+ positively selected. The receptors shown here come from a man aged 18 to 30 in good health. Some clones in this sample may be carry-over from other donors' samples.

This clone appeared once. This chain connects TRBV27 to TRBJ1-2; tentatively, D is TRBD1 (6 bases). The V and J ends lost 11 bases and 0 bases respectively, with 10 bases between them. The V gene's germline CDR1 is MNHEY and CDR2 SMNVEV (reference sequence). The CDR3 length is 12 residues. CDR3 DNA: TGTGCCGTACAGGGAACTAACTATGGCTACACCTTC. Its protein product is CAVQGTNYGYTF.

This clone has a single count. Different DNA sequences within this sample yield the same CDR3. The chain is built from TRBV30 and TRBJ1-3; D unresolved. CDR3 length: 13 residues. Germline CDR1 GTSNPN, CDR2 SVGIG (reference sequence). V was trimmed by 0 bases and J by 1 base, leaving 4 bases between them. The CDR3 sequence: CAWSVISGNTIYF. The CDR3 DNA reads as TGTGCCTGGAGTGTGATTTCTGGAAACACCATATATTTT.

V usage is TRBV10-2 and J usage is TRBJ2-5, with 9 nucleotides matching TRBD1. The CDR3 is 14 amino acids. The V gene's germline CDR1 is WSHSY and CDR2 SAAADI. The V segment lost 9 bases and the J segment 6 bases; nucleotides outside the gene matches: 11. CDR3 sequence: CASEDRGFVKTQYF. Written as DNA, the CDR3 is TGCGCCAGTGAGGACAGGGGTTTTGTAAAGACCCAGTACTTC.

The J gene is TRBJ2-1, the V gene TRBV5-1, with 8 bases fitting TRBD2. The CDR3 length is 20 residues. Looked up from germline, CDR1 is SGHRS and CDR2 is YFSETQ. J was trimmed by 0 bases and V by 4 bases; bases with no gene match: 18. CDR3 DNA: TGCGCCAGCAGCCGTGGGGGAGCGGGAGTTCCGGCTCTCTCCTACAATGAGCAGTTCTTC. It yields the protein CASSRGGAGVPALSYNEQFF.

Comments on this clone: Distinct nucleotide sequences in the sample also encode this CDR3. V gene TRBV7-2 combines with J gene TRBJ2-7; 9 nucleotides agree with TRBD1. The CDR3 is 15 residues long. Per the germline V gene, CDR1 is SGHTA and CDR2 is FQGNSA. V lost 0 bases to trimming and J lost 3 bases; unmatched junction nucleotides: 3. The CDR3 bases are TGTGCCAGCAGCTTAGCCGGGACAGGGAGCTACGAGCAGTACTTC. Protein sequence: CASSLAGTGSYEQYF.

The chain uses TRBV5-4 and TRBJ1-4; perhaps TRBD1 as D (5 bases). Germline V lookup: CDR1 SGHNT, CDR2 YYREEE (reference sequence). This CDR3 spans 13 amino acids. Trimming took 5 bases from V and 4 from J, leaving 9 bases between them. CDR3 in DNA: TGTGCCAGCAGGGGAGGGGTTAATGAAAAACTGTTTTTT. As protein: CASRGGVNEKLFF.

This chain uses TRBV7-9 with TRBJ1-5; 7 bases line up with TRBD1. With V trimmed by 5 bases and J by 2 bases, 6 bases remained unmatched. Germline V gene lookup returns CDR1 SEHNR and CDR2 FQNEAQ (reference sequence). This CDR3 spans 15 amino acids. The CDR3 region has the DNA TGTGCCAGCAGCCAAACAGGGGCCGGCAATCAGCCCCAGCATTTT. Its translation: CASSQTGAGNQPQHF.

The V gene is TRBV9, the J gene TRBJ2-5, with TRBD2 matching 8 bases. Germline assignment: CDR1 SGDLS and CDR2 YYNGEE. The CDR3 has 16 amino acids. The V gene end was trimmed by 0 bases and the J gene end by 5 bases; junction bases not matched to a gene: 9. The DNA of the CDR3 is TGTGCCAGCAGCGTAGCGGGGGGGCGAGGTGGGGAGACCCAGTACTTC. Translating it yields CASSVAGGRGGETQYF. Together with reference TRBV9 and TRBJ2-5, the CDR3 gives the full variable domain: DSGVTQTPKHLITATGQRVTLRCSPRSGDLSVYWYQQSLDQGLQFLIQYYNGEERAKGNILERFSAQQFPDLHSELNLSSLELGDSALYFCASSVAGGRGGETQYFGPGTRLLVL.

Points on this clone: Other DNA sequences from this sample encode an identical CDR3 as well. The chain has TRBV28 and TRBJ2-3, with D unclear. V was pared by 3 bases and J by 4 bases, with 5 bases between. The CDR3 runs to 12 residues. Germline V gene data show CDR1 as MDHEN and CDR2 as SYDVKM. The chain's CDR3 is CASSFGPDTQYF. The CDR3 nucleotides are TGTGCCAGCAGTTTCGGCCCAGATACGCAGTATTTT.

The chain is built from TRBV30 and TRBJ2-5; D unclear. The J call is in doubt because the DNA end fits TRBJ2-7 better. CDR1 is GTSNPN, CDR2 SVGIG, per germline (reference sequence). The CDR3 spans 12 residues. The CDR3, as DNA: TGTGCCTGGAGCAAGGGTCGGAACGAGCAGTACTTC. Translation: CAWSKGRNEQYF.

J is TRBJ2-5 and V is TRBV9; the match to TRBD1 covers 7 bases. Germline CDR1 is SGDLS and CDR2 is YYNGEE. This CDR3 is built from 15 residues. V was pared by 0 bases and J by 2 bases, with 4 bases of the junction left unmatched. The CDR3 DNA reads as TGTGCCAGCAGCGTAGTCGGGACAGCGCAAGAGACCCAGTACTTC. It codes for CASSVVGTAQETQYF.

The chain joins TRBV5-1 to TRBJ1-2; no reliable D call. This CDR3 comprises 15 residues. Between the trimmed V and J ends, which lost 0 bases and 3 bases, there was a span of 12 bases. The germline gives CDR1 SGHRS, CDR2 YFSETQ. The CDR3 DNA reads as TGCGCCAGCAGCTTGGGTTTTGGCGGCGACTATGGCTACACCTTC. This sequence encodes CASSLGFGGDYGYTF.

The chain carries TRBV30 and TRBJ1-2; TRBD1 agrees at 7 bases. V shed 1 base and J 4 bases; nucleotides not matched to a gene: 9. Germline V gene data show CDR1 as GTSNPN and CDR2 as SVGIG (reference sequence). The CDR3 consists of 15 residues. The CDR3 bases are TGTGCCTGGAGTGCAAGGGGGCGAGATCCCTATGGCTACACCTTC. This sequence encodes CAWSARGRDPYGYTF.

This clone showed up just once. This chain connects TRBV6-6 to TRBJ1-5, with TRBD1 matching 7 bases. Per germline, CDR1 MNHNY and CDR2 SVGAGI (reference sequence). Trimming removed 5 bases from V and 3 bases from J; junction bases left unmatched: 10. This CDR3 is built from 16 residues. As DNA, the CDR3 is TGTGCCAGCAGTGTTGGTGGCAGGGGGTACAATCAGCCCCAGCATTTT. Translating gives CASSVGGRGYNQPQHF.

The V gene is TRBV4-1, the J gene TRBJ2-7; 14 positions agree with TRBD2. This CDR3 comprises 17 residues. The trim removed 1 base at V and 1 base at J, leaving 3 bases unmatched. Looked up from germline, CDR1 is MGHRA and CDR2 is YSYEKL. The CDR3 sequence: CASSQAGTSGSSYEQYF. As DNA, the CDR3 is TGCGCCAGCAGCCAAGCGGGGACTAGCGGGAGTTCCTACGAGCAGTACTTC.

The DNA of the CDR3 is TGTGCCTGGAGTTCTCTGGGGTCCTACGAGCAGTACTTC. Translated, it gives CAWSSLGSYEQYF. V and J are TRBV30 and TRBJ2-7; no reliable D call. V was pared by 2 bases and J by 1 base, with 9 bases between. Germline V gene lookup returns CDR1 GTSNPN and CDR2 SVGIG (reference sequence). The CDR3 contains 13 residues.

The gene calls are TRBV7-6 and TRBJ2-7; D remains ambiguous. This CDR3 has 14 residues. Trimming pared 5 bases from V and 0 bases from J, leaving 11 bases between. Germline CDR1 reads SGHVS; CDR2 reads FNYEAQ. In nucleotides, the CDR3 is TGTGCCAGCAGCCCCGAGCAGAGCTCCTACGAGCAGTACTTC. This gives the protein CASSPEQSSYEQYF.

The chain employs TRBV12-5 and TRBJ2-2, with 7 bases lining up with TRBD1. V trimming: 6 bases; J trimming: 3 bases; junction bases outside the gene matches: 1. The germline CDR1 and CDR2 sequences are LGHNT and FRNRAP. The CDR3 has 13 amino acids. The chain's CDR3 is CASGTGDTGELFF. Here the CDR3 DNA reads TGTGCTAGTGGAACAGGGGACACCGGGGAGCTGTTTTTT. Based on the CDR3 plus reference TRBV12-5 and TRBJ2-2, the full variable domain is DARVTQTPRHKVTEMGQEVTMRCQPILGHNTVFWYRQTMMQGLELLAYFRNRAPLDDSGMPKDRFSAEMPDATLATLKIQPSEPRDSAVYFCASGTGDTGELFFGEGSRLTVL.

DNA of the CDR3: TGTGCCAGCAGCTTATCTAGCGGGAGTCACAATGAGCAGTTCTTC. Its translation is CASSLSSGSHNEQFF. The V and J genes are TRBV11-3 and TRBJ2-1; 10 bases fit TRBD2. Germline CDR1 is SGHNT and CDR2 is YENEEA. Germline trimming cut 2 bases from V and 5 bases from J; bases unmatched to any gene: 3. The CDR3 runs to 15 residues. The full variable domain, in which reference TRBV11-3 and TRBJ2-1 provide the parts outside the CDR3, is EAGVVQSPRYKIIEKKQPVAFWCNPISGHNTLYWYLQNLGQGPELLIRYENEEAVDDSQLPKDRFSAERLKGVDSTLKIQPAELGDSAVYLCASSLSSGSHNEQFFGPGTRLTVL.

This clone has only one observation. The gene calls are TRBV7-2 and TRBJ2-5; 11 bases fit TRBD1. The CDR3 contains 14 residues. From germline, CDR1 is SGHTA and CDR2 FQGNSA. Trimming at V came to 5 bases and at J to 13 bases, leaving 12 bases not matched to a gene. The chain's CDR3 is CASSPGTGGTWRYF. Here the CDR3 DNA reads TGTGCCAGCAGCCCCGGGACAGGGGGGACGTGGAGGTACTTC.

The V call is TRBV28, the J call TRBJ2-7; no definite D call. The CDR3 is 14 residues long. V was clipped by 7 bases and J by 0 bases, with 13 bases between them. In germline, CDR1 is MDHEN, CDR2 SYDVKM. The CDR3 loop is CASTKSRLSYEQYF. CDR3 nucleotide sequence: TGTGCCAGCACCAAGAGCAGACTCTCCTACGAGCAGTACTTC. The full variable domain, with the rest looked up from reference TRBV28 and TRBJ2-7, is DVKVTQSSRYLVKRTGEKVFLECVQDMDHENMFWYRQDPGLGLRLIYFSYDVKMKEKGDIPEGYSVSREKKERFSLILESASTNQTSMYLCASTKSRLSYEQYFGPGTRLTVT.

The chain has TRBV5-4 and TRBJ1-1; 8 bases agree with TRBD1. V gave up 2 bases and J gave up 5 bases; unmatched junction bases: 5. This CDR3 is built from 14 residues. Germline CDR1 and CDR2: SGHNT and YYREEE (reference sequence). The CDR3 sequence: CASSFAGGRTEAFF. The CDR3 DNA sequence: TGTGCCAGCAGCTTCGCAGGGGGCAGAACTGAAGCTTTCTTT.

CDR3 nucleotide sequence: TGCGCCAGCAGCCCGAACATAGGGGCCGGCTTTGAAGCTTTCTTT. Its protein product is CASSPNIGAGFEAFF. This chain uses TRBV5-1 with TRBJ1-1; the D gene is possibly TRBD1 (5 bases). Trimming removed 4 bases from V and 7 bases from J, with 20 bases in between. The CDR3 has 15 residues. CDR1 and CDR2 (germline): SGHRS, YFSETQ.

The rearrangement uses TRBV5-1 and TRBJ2-5; D could derive from TRBD1 or TRBD2 (5 bases each). V dropped 2 bases and J dropped 2 bases, with 13 bases sitting between them. The CDR3 runs 15 residues. CDR1 is SGHRS and CDR2 is YFSETQ in the germline V gene. The CDR3 DNA reads TGCGCCAGCAGCTTTTTCGGGACGAGACAAGAGACCCAGTACTTC. Its protein is CASSFFGTRQETQYF.

This sequence joins TRBV6-5 and TRBJ1-1, with D possibly being TRBD1 (5 bases). The V gene lost 2 bases and the J gene lost 10 bases, with 11 bases spanning the gap. Germline lookup yields CDR1 MNHEY and CDR2 SVGAGI. The CDR3 has 12 amino acids. The CDR3 DNA sequence: TGTGCCAGCAGTTACCGGGGCCGAATAGCTTTCTTT. It encodes CASSYRGRIAFF.

The gene calls are TRBV6-5 and TRBJ2-1, with 7 bases identical to TRBD2. J was trimmed by 3 bases and V by 4 bases; bases with no gene match: 3. The length of the CDR3 is 14 residues. Germline lookup yields CDR1 MNHEY and CDR2 SVGAGI. The CDR3 is CASSWLADYNEQFF. The CDR3 DNA is TGTGCCAGCAGTTGGCTAGCGGACTACAATGAGCAGTTCTTC.

V and J are TRBV7-8 and TRBJ2-1; 7 positions match TRBD1. The germline CDR1 and CDR2 sequences are SGHVS and FQNEAQ. The V segment lost 5 bases and the J segment 7 bases; nucleotides outside the gene matches: 11. The CDR3 sequence is 15 residues long. CDR3 loop: CASSQVRDSKNEQFF. The CDR3 nucleotides are TGTGCCAGCAGCCAAGTCCGGGACAGTAAAAATGAGCAGTTCTTC.